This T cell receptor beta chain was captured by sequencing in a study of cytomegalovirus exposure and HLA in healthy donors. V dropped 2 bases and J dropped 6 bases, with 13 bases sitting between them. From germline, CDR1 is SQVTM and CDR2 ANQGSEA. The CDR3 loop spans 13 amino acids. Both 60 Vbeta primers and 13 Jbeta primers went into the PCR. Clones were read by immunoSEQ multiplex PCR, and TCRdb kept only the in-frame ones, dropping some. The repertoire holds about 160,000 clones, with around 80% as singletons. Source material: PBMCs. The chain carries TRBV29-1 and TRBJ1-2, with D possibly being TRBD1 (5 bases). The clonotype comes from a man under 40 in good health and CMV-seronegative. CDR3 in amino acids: CSVELQGQHGYTF. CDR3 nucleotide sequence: TGCAGCGTTGAACTGCAGGGCCAGCATGGCTACACCTTC. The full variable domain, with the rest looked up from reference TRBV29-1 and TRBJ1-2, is SAVISQKPSRDICQRGTSLTIQCQVDSQVTMMFWYRQQPGQSLTLIATANQGSEATYESGFVIDKFPISRPNLTFSTLTVSNMSPEDSSIYLCSVELQGQHGYTFGSGTRLTVV.